The 11 T cell receptor beta chains below were found in one sample sequenced in a study of T cell responses to AZD1222 COVID-19 vaccine. TCRdb's table, derived via immunoSEQ multiplex PCR, lists solely in-frame clones and lacks some. The table shows about 130,000 clones, with roughly 87% occurring only once. The sample here was peripheral blood, taken on day 0 of AZD1222 vaccination. Receptors originate from an adult in good health.

J is TRBJ1-4 and V is TRBV9, with D unclear. With 0 bases removed from V and 7 bases from J, the gap between germline ends came to 13 bases. The CDR3 totals 15 residues. Germline V gene sequence: CDR1 SGDLS, CDR2 YYNGEE. The CDR3 coding sequence is TGTGCCAGCAGCGTAGGTCGGCAGCCCGTTGAAAAACTGTTTTTT. Translated: CASSVGRQPVEKLFF.

The chain uses TRBV28 and TRBJ2-7; D is perhaps TRBD1 (5 bases). The CDR3 length is 16 residues. V lost 6 bases and J 0 bases, leaving 18 bases between the germline ends. From germline, CDR1 is MDHEN and CDR2 SYDVKM. The CDR3 protein is CASSPPSYRRSYEQYF. DNA of the CDR3: TGTGCCAGCAGCCCGCCGTCGTACAGGCGCTCCTACGAGCAGTACTTC.

The chain recombines TRBV4-3 with TRBJ2-3, with D possibly matching TRBD1 (5 bases). The CDR3 totals 16 residues. Per the germline V gene, CDR1 is LGHNA and CDR2 is YSLEER. Trimming took 1 base from V and 5 from J, leaving 16 bases between them. The DNA for the CDR3 is TGCGCCAGCAGCCAAGTCAGCTCAAGGGGAAAAGATACGCAGTATTTT. The encoded protein is CASSQVSSRGKDTQYF.

This clone was counted a few times. This chain links TRBV6-6 with TRBJ2-3; 9 bases line up with TRBD2. The germline V gene encodes CDR1 MNHNY and CDR2 SVGAGI (reference sequence). The CDR3 totals 15 residues. V dropped 5 bases and J dropped 1; count of bases not matched to a gene: 4. CDR3 sequence (DNA): TGTGCCAGCAGTCAGCGGGGGGAAGGCACAGATACGCAGTATTTT. Translating gives CASSQRGEGTDTQYF.

The chain employs TRBV19 and TRBJ1-1, with D possibly TRBD1 on 6 matching bases. Germline CDR1 reads LNHDA; CDR2 reads SQIVND (reference sequence). The CDR3 is made up of 15 amino acids. Trimming removed 3 bases at V and 0 bases at J, with 11 bases between. CDR3 bases: TGTGCCAGTAGTATCCCAGGACAGATGAACACTGAAGCTTTCTTT. This encodes CASSIPGQMNTEAFF.

The V gene is TRBV18, the J gene TRBJ1-1; 8 bases fit TRBD1. CDR1 KGHSH and CDR2 LQKENI come from the germline V gene. The CDR3 spans 15 residues. Trimming at V came to 3 bases and at J to 4 bases, leaving 7 bases not matched to a gene. The CDR3 DNA follows: TGTGCCAGCTCACCGTCGACAGGGGTGGGCACTGAAGCTTTCTTT. Its protein product is CASSPSTGVGTEAFF.

This rearrangement joins TRBV7-2 to TRBJ2-1; TRBD1 agrees at 7 bases. This CDR3 is 14 amino acids long. V dropped 8 bases and J dropped 5; count of bases not matched to a gene: 9. Germline V gives CDR1 SGHTA, CDR2 FQGNSA. The CDR3 here is CASLTGMGNNEQFF. Written as DNA, the CDR3 is TGTGCCAGCCTGACAGGGATGGGTAACAATGAGCAGTTCTTC.

The chain recombines TRBV27 with TRBJ1-6, with a weak D call TRBD1 (6 bases). This CDR3 comprises 15 residues. V was shortened by 5 bases and J by 7 bases, with 15 bases between the two germline ends. Per the germline V gene, CDR1 is MNHEY and CDR2 is SMNVEV (reference sequence). The CDR3 sequence is CASSLTTGVNSPLHF. The CDR3 nucleotides are TGTGCCAGCAGTCTAACGACAGGCGTCAATTCACCCCTCCACTTT.

The chain recombines TRBV7-3 with TRBJ1-5; D gene uncertain. Trimming left V 5 bases short and J 0 bases short, with 5 bases between. Germline V gene sequence: CDR1 SGHTA, CDR2 FQGTGA. This CDR3 comprises 13 residues. CDR3 in amino acids: CASSVNSNQPQHF. The CDR3 DNA is TGTGCCAGCAGCGTAAATAGCAATCAGCCCCAGCATTTT.

J is TRBJ1-5 and V is TRBV4-2; D might be TRBD1 (5 bases). Germline V gives CDR1 LGHNA, CDR2 YNFKEQ. V gave up 4 bases and J gave up 1 base, with 14 bases separating them. This CDR3 spans 16 amino acids. CDR3 amino acids: CASSLNRDGSNQPQHF. In nucleotides, the CDR3 is TGTGCCAGCAGCCTAAACCGGGACGGCAGCAATCAGCCCCAGCATTTT.

Remarks on this clone: At the DNA level, this CDR3 is encoded by other sequences in the same sample as well. V gene TRBV30 combines with J gene TRBJ1-5, with unresolved D. V shed 2 bases and J shed 0 bases, with 5 bases lying between them. The CDR3 consists of 13 residues. Per the germline V gene, CDR1 is GTSNPN and CDR2 is SVGIG (reference sequence). The CDR3 nucleotides read TGTGCCTGGAGTAGCGATAGCAATCAGCCCCAGCATTTT. This codes for CAWSSDSNQPQHF.